What follows describes a single T cell receptor (beta chain). This entry belongs to a study of blood T cell repertoires in COVID-19. The method was immunoSEQ multiplex PCR; TCRdb's version includes in-frame clones alone and lacks a portion of them. The sample carries fewer than 180,000 clones, about nine tenths recorded once. The ends were cut back, 6 bases at V and 0 bases at J, with 7 bases in the middle. CDR3 length equals 13 residues. The chain employs TRBV12-3 or TRBV12-4 and TRBJ2-3; possibly TRBD2 for D (5 bases). This TCR was sampled from an older woman with active or convalescent COVID-19. The specimen was peripheral blood. The CDR3: CASRRESTDTQYF. The CDR3 DNA is TGTGCCAGCAGGAGGGAGAGCACAGATACGCAGTATTTT.